Listed here are 24 T cell receptor beta chains from one sample, sequenced in a study of blood T cell repertoires in COVID-19. The repertoire was sequenced with immunoSEQ multiplex PCR; TCRdb's copy has only in-frame clones and lacks some. The sample lists some 170,000 clones, approximately 85% occurring once. Material for sequencing was peripheral blood. These receptors were taken from a woman in her sixties with acute or convalescent COVID-19.

V is TRBV9 and J is TRBJ2-5; TRBD2 matches 12 bases. The J segment lost 1 base and the V segment lost 4 bases, leaving 2 bases of the junction unmatched. The germline V gene encodes CDR1 SGDLS and CDR2 YYNGEE. The CDR3 extends over 15 amino acids. The CDR3 nucleotides are TGTGCCAGCAGCCCTAGCGGGAGGGTCCAAGAGACCCAGTACTTC. The encoded protein is CASSPSGRVQETQYF.

The chain uses TRBV5-6 and TRBJ1-2; D gene unclear. CDR1 is SGHDT and CDR2 is YYEEEE in the germline V gene. The CDR3 consists of 13 residues. Trimming removed 4 bases from V and 2 bases from J, with 9 bases in between. CDR3 in DNA: TGTGCCAGCAGCCCCGGGAGGAACTATGGCTACACCTTC. This sequence encodes CASSPGRNYGYTF.

The chain employs TRBV5-1 and TRBJ2-5; 11 bases fit TRBD2. The CDR3 is 16 residues long. Per the germline V gene, CDR1 is SGHRS and CDR2 is YFSETQ. V lost 1 base to trimming and J lost 5 bases; unmatched junction nucleotides: 7. The CDR3 here is CASSLFGLAGLETQYF. In nucleotides, the CDR3 is TGCGCCAGCAGCTTGTTTGGACTAGCGGGTTTGGAGACCCAGTACTTC. The whole variable domain, remainder taken from reference TRBV5-1 and TRBJ2-5, is KAGVTQTPRYLIKTRGQQVTLSCSPISGHRSVSWYQQTPGQGLQFLFEYFSETQRNKGNFPGRFSGRQFSNSRSEMNVSTLELGDSALYLCASSLFGLAGLETQYFGPGTRLLVL.

Only one count was recorded for this clone. The chain has TRBV5-1 and TRBJ2-5; D is possibly TRBD1 (7 bases). The CDR3 has 15 residues. Germline V gene data show CDR1 as SGHRS and CDR2 as YFSETQ. Trimming cost V 3 bases and J 4 bases, with 16 bases left between them. CDR3 protein: CASSSTTGTRETQYF. For the CDR3, the DNA is TGCGCCAGCAGCTCAACGACAGGGACTCGAGAGACCCAGTACTTC.

V is TRBV4-1 and J is TRBJ1-2, with 10 bases lining up with TRBD1. After removal of 4 bases from V and 8 bases from J, the junction contained 4 bases not matched to a gene. The CDR3 loop spans 13 amino acids. The germline gives CDR1 MGHRA, CDR2 YSYEKL. The CDR3 is CASSRGTGDGYTF. CDR3 bases: TGCGCCAGCAGCCGGGGGACAGGGGACGGCTACACCTTC.

The genes are TRBV4-1 and TRBJ2-1, with D possibly matching TRBD2 (6 bases). Germline V gene lookup returns CDR1 MGHRA and CDR2 YSYEKL. Trimming removed 1 base at V and 3 bases at J, with 10 bases between. This CDR3 is 15 amino acids long. The CDR3 DNA reads TGCGCCAGCAGCCAAGTAGCGGAGAGCTACAATGAGCAGTTCTTC. Protein sequence: CASSQVAESYNEQFF.

The V gene is TRBV28, the J gene TRBJ2-1, with D unclear. This CDR3 is built from 13 residues. Germline V gene data show CDR1 as MDHEN and CDR2 as SYDVKM. Trimming left V 1 base short and J 5 bases short, with 6 bases between. In DNA, the CDR3 is TGTGCCAGCAGTTTATATAGTAACAATGAGCAGTTCTTC. It is translated as CASSLYSNNEQFF.

The chain has TRBV4-1 and TRBJ1-5, with 9 bases matching TRBD1. Per the germline V gene, CDR1 is MGHRA and CDR2 is YSYEKL. The CDR3 extends over 16 amino acids. V trimming: 0 bases; J trimming: 4 bases; junction bases outside the gene matches: 4. The CDR3 loop is CASSQDPQGANQPQHF. DNA for the CDR3: TGCGCCAGCAGCCAAGACCCACAGGGGGCGAATCAGCCCCAGCATTTT.

The V and J genes are TRBV4-2 and TRBJ1-1, with D hard to call. V lost 2 bases and J 1 base, leaving 17 bases between the germline ends. CDR1 and CDR2 from the germline V gene are LGHNA and YNFKEQ. The CDR3 length is 17 residues. The CDR3 sequence is CASSQPPEFDENTEAFF. In DNA, the CDR3 is TGTGCCAGCAGCCAACCACCGGAGTTTGATGAGAACACTGAAGCTTTCTTT.

V usage is TRBV29-1 and J usage is TRBJ1-5, with 9 bases identical to TRBD1. This CDR3 region has 14 residues. V shed 5 bases, J shed 5 bases, and the junction held 7 bases outside the gene matches. The germline V gene encodes CDR1 SQVTM and CDR2 ANQGSEA. The CDR3 loop is CSVLDRGGDQPQHF. The DNA of the CDR3 is TGCAGCGTTTTGGACAGGGGTGGCGATCAGCCCCAGCATTTT.

This clone was found once. This rearrangement joins TRBV7-6 to TRBJ2-3, with TRBD2 matching over 11 bases. Losses at the gene ends were 5 bases for V and 6 bases for J; bases not matched to a gene: 7. Germline-derived CDR1 and CDR2 are SGHVS and FNYEAQ. The CDR3 runs to 15 residues. As DNA, the CDR3 is TGTGCCAGCAGCAAATTACTAGCGGGAGTGGATACGCAGTATTTT. It encodes CASSKLLAGVDTQYF.

The chain is built from TRBV28 and TRBJ2-5, with TRBD2 matching 9 bases. CDR1 and CDR2 from the germline V gene are MDHEN and SYDVKM. V was pared by 5 bases and J by 4 bases, with 14 bases of the junction left unmatched. There are 17 residues in the CDR3. Written as DNA, the CDR3 is TGTGCCAGCAGTCGCCCCCAGGGAGCGGGAGGTGGAGAGACCCAGTACTTC. It encodes CASSRPQGAGGGETQYF.

The V gene is TRBV7-9, the J gene TRBJ2-2; TRBD2 agrees at 10 bases. Per the germline V gene, CDR1 is SEHNR and CDR2 is FQNEAQ (reference sequence). This CDR3 region has 16 residues. The V and J ends lost 5 bases and 0 bases, in that order; junction bases with no gene match: 3. The chain's CDR3 is CASSTSGAANTGELFF. CDR3 DNA: TGTGCCAGCAGCACTAGCGGGGCAGCGAACACCGGGGAGCTGTTTTTT.

In its sample, this clone was seen once. The DNA for the CDR3 is TGTGCCTGGATGCGCAGGGGCGCGAGGGGAAACACCATATATTTT. Protein: CAWMRRGARGNTIYF. V usage is TRBV30 and J usage is TRBJ1-3; possibly TRBD1 for D (6 bases). The CDR3 covers 15 residues. The V and J ends lost 4 bases and 4 bases respectively, with 17 bases between them. Germline V CDR1 and CDR2: GTSNPN, SVGIG (reference sequence).

J is TRBJ1-1 and V is TRBV19; 7 nucleotides agree with TRBD1. V was clipped by 5 bases and J by 5 bases; unmatched bases: 8. The CDR3 extends over 14 amino acids. Germline V gene data show CDR1 as LNHDA and CDR2 as SQIVND (reference sequence). The CDR3 region is CASSVYGGQTEAFF. The CDR3 nucleotides are TGTGCCAGTAGTGTATACGGGGGACAGACTGAAGCTTTCTTT.

The genes are TRBV5-1 and TRBJ2-1, with a possible D match to TRBD1 (5 bases). This CDR3 is built from 15 residues. With 0 bases removed from V and 1 base from J, the gap between germline ends came to 8 bases. The germline gives CDR1 SGHRS, CDR2 YFSETQ. DNA of the CDR3: TGCGCCAGCAGCTTGGGCAGGGATTCCTACAATGAGCAGTTCTTC. It encodes CASSLGRDSYNEQFF.

CDR3 sequence: CASSYRRTGGYTEAFF. The CDR3 DNA follows: TGTGCCAGCAGTTACCGGCGGACAGGGGGATACACTGAAGCTTTCTTT. This rearrangement joins TRBV6-5 to TRBJ1-1, with 10 positions matching TRBD1. The CDR3 contains 16 residues. Germline V gene data show CDR1 as MNHEY and CDR2 as SVGAGI. V shed 2 bases, J shed 3 bases, and the junction held 6 bases outside the gene matches.

The rearrangement joins TRBV5-1 to TRBJ2-3; TRBD1 matches at 7 bases. Trimming at V came to 4 bases and at J to 3 bases, leaving 5 bases not matched to a gene. CDR1 is SGHRS and CDR2 is YFSETQ in the germline V gene. The CDR3 sequence is 14 residues long. CDR3 region: CASSMGQKTDTQYF. CDR3 nucleotides: TGCGCCAGCAGCATGGGACAGAAAACAGATACGCAGTATTTT.

Regarding this clone: One end of the junction does not line up with germline, which may come from a read error. The chain is built from TRBV7-3 and TRBJ2-5; tentative D call: TRBD1 (7 bases). Germline V gives CDR1 SGHTA, CDR2 FQGTGA. The CDR3 is made up of 13 amino acids. CDR3 in amino acids: CASAAGGQEAQYF. The CDR3 DNA reads as TGTGCCAGCGCGGCAGGGGGGCAAGAGGCCCAGTACTTC.

The chain carries TRBV19 and TRBJ2-2; D remains ambiguous. This CDR3 has 14 residues. CDR1 LNHDA and CDR2 SQIVND come from the germline V gene (reference sequence). The germline V and J ends were trimmed by 6 bases and 0 bases, with 8 bases remaining between them. DNA of the CDR3: TGTGCCAGTAGCGACAATCCGAACACCGGGGAGCTGTTTTTT. Its protein product is CASSDNPNTGELFF.

V gene TRBV5-5 combines with J gene TRBJ1-3; D gene unclear. CDR1 SGHKS and CDR2 YYEKEE come from the germline V gene (reference sequence). Trimming removed 5 bases from V and 0 bases from J, with 12 bases in between. The CDR3 is made up of 15 amino acids. CDR3 protein: CASSPDLRSGNTIYF. For the CDR3, the DNA is TGTGCCAGCAGTCCTGACTTACGCTCTGGAAACACCATATATTTT.

The rearrangement uses TRBV19 and TRBJ1-1, with D possibly matching TRBD1 (6 bases). The V gene lost 3 bases and the J gene lost 12 bases, with 17 bases spanning the gap. The length of the CDR3 is 13 residues. Germline CDR1 reads LNHDA; CDR2 reads SQIVND (reference sequence). Here the CDR3 DNA reads TGTGCCAGTAGTATCAGTTTGGGACAAGCAACTTTCTTT. Translated, it gives CASSISLGQATFF.

The genes are TRBV7-3 and TRBJ1-1, with a weak D call TRBD1 (6 bases). Trimming pared 2 bases from V and 5 bases from J, leaving 12 bases between. This CDR3 has 14 amino acids. The germline V gene encodes CDR1 SGHTA and CDR2 FQGTGA. The CDR3 sequence is CASSLSVQGTEAFF. CDR3 DNA sequence: TGTGCCAGCAGCTTATCGGTCCAGGGGACTGAAGCTTTCTTT.

This rearrangement joins TRBV28 to TRBJ2-3, with D tentatively TRBD2 (6 bases). The length of the CDR3 is 18 residues. CDR1 MDHEN and CDR2 SYDVKM come from the germline V gene. Trimming removed 5 bases at V and 2 bases at J, with 23 bases between. CDR3 residues: CASSPIGRVGGNTDTQYF. CDR3 nucleotide sequence: TGTGCCAGCAGTCCCATCGGTCGGGTTGGCGGGAACACAGATACGCAGTATTTT. The full variable domain, completed using reference TRBV28 and TRBJ2-3, is DVKVTQSSRYLVKRTGEKVFLECVQDMDHENMFWYRQDPGLGLRLIYFSYDVKMKEKGDIPEGYSVSREKKERFSLILESASTNQTSMYLCASSPIGRVGGNTDTQYFGPGTRLTVL.